This entry concerns a single T cell receptor beta chain. Its specificity is unknown. This sample is part of a study of CD8+CD57+ T cells in acquired aplastic anemia. On the study more broadly: Mean DNA quantity obtained from sorted CD4+ and CD8+ cells was 2.5 to 4 ug. General observations from the study: Overlap between patients and controls comprised about 28 CD8+ CDR3 sequences. Significance was not reached for CD8+ Simpson's diversity between patients and controls.

Trimming took 6 bases from V and 6 from J; bases not matched to a gene: 9. Per the germline V gene, CDR1 is SNHLY and CDR2 is FYNNEI. The CDR3 length is 14 residues. Sequencing was done on patients that had shown CD8+CD57+ cell expansion by flow cytometry. Each patient had severe acquired aplastic anemia. The template for TCR beta VDJ and CDR3 sequence profiling was genomic DNA. TCRdb processed the reads anew with MiXCR; each CDR3 protein has one entry. Seen here are roughly 170,000 distinct CDR3 sequences, nearly 50% observed once, and the top ten hold under 15%. This sequence joins TRBV2 and TRBJ2-7, with 9 bases fitting TRBD2. The specimen was sorted CD4+, CD8+, or CD8+CD57+ T cells (not recorded which) from PBMCs. This TCR was sampled from a human donor with aplastic anemia. CDR3 sequence: CASRHGLARAEQYF. DNA of the CDR3: TGTGCCAGCAGACATGGACTAGCGCGAGCCGAGCAGTACTTC.